This T cell receptor (beta chain) was profiled in a study of CD8+CD57+ T cells in acquired aplastic anemia. Across the study: Quantities of DNA derived from sorted CD4+ and CD8+ cells averaged 3.2 ug. Whole-study results and caveats: Patients had roughly 29 CD8+ CDR3 sequences in common with controls (the shared set).

The study profiled TCR beta VDJ and CDR3 using genomic DNA as template. TCRdb re-called the reads with MiXCR, one entry per CDR3 protein. The data contain 200,000 or so distinct CDR3 sequences, roughly 53% of them singletons. This clonotype was found many times. Its antigen is unidentified. Sequencing was done on patients that had shown CD8+CD57+ cell expansion by flow cytometry. Germline-derived CDR1 and CDR2 are SGHKS and YYEKEE (reference sequence). The V gene lost 8 bases and the J gene lost 7 bases, with 21 bases spanning the gap. This CDR3 has 15 amino acids. Sequencing used sorted CD4+, CD8+, or CD8+CD57+ T cells (not recorded which) from PBMCs. This chain links TRBV5-5 with TRBJ2-2; TRBD1 is a possible D gene (5 bases). The TCR sequence derives from a human donor with aplastic anemia. CDR3 amino acids: CASIPQGRLDGELFF. CDR3 nucleotides: TGTGCCAGTATACCTCAGGGCCGTCTTGACGGGGAGCTGTTTTTT.